This passage covers 17 T cell receptor beta chains from one sample sequenced in a study of cytomegalovirus exposure and HLA in healthy donors. Data came from immunoSEQ multiplex PCR; TCRdb stores just in-frame clones and leaves some out. Among 110,000 or so clones listed, 86% were seen once. The sequencing input was PBMCs. The receptors come from a man in his late teens or twenties in good health and CMV-seronegative.

The chain couples TRBV5-6 to TRBJ2-2, with 8 positions matching TRBD2. The germline V gene encodes CDR1 SGHDT and CDR2 YYEEEE. The CDR3 is 15 residues long. V gave up 4 bases and J gave up 4 bases; unmatched junction bases: 6. This chain's CDR3 is CASSLTSGSTGELFF. CDR3 bases: TGTGCCAGCAGCCTCACTAGCGGCAGCACCGGGGAGCTGTTTTTT.

The chain combines TRBV6-1 with TRBJ2-7, with D tentatively TRBD1 (6 bases). Germline loops: CDR1 MNHNS, CDR2 SASEGT. The CDR3 contains 14 residues. V was pared by 5 bases and J by 3 bases, with 14 bases between. The CDR3: CASSTPGHLYEQYF. The CDR3 DNA reads TGTGCCAGCAGTACCCCGGGACACCTCTACGAGCAGTACTTC.

This clone was picked up one time. The chain links TRBV30 to TRBJ2-2; 7 positions match TRBD2. Germline values: CDR1 GTSNPN, CDR2 SVGIG (reference sequence). V was pared by 2 bases and J by 7 bases, with 13 bases of the junction left unmatched. This CDR3 has 16 amino acids. CDR3 residues: CAWSKLTGGPGGELFF. The CDR3 DNA is TGTGCCTGGAGTAAGCTGACGGGAGGCCCTGGCGGGGAGCTGTTTTTT.

The J gene is TRBJ2-7, the V gene TRBV2, with D hard to call. Trimming pared 2 bases from V and 5 bases from J, leaving 10 bases between. The CDR3 extends over 13 amino acids. Germline V gene sequence: CDR1 SNHLY, CDR2 FYNNEI. The CDR3 DNA sequence: TGTGCCAGCAGTGAATATCCCTTAGACGAGCAGTACTTC. Protein sequence: CASSEYPLDEQYF.

The chain couples TRBV5-1 to TRBJ1-2, with D perhaps TRBD1 (5 bases). The V end was cut by 1 base, the J end by 7 bases, with 11 bases between. CDR3 size: 13 residues. The germline V gene has CDR1 SGHRS and CDR2 YFSETQ. CDR3 coding DNA: TGCGCCAGCAGCTTGTCCGGGGGTGCTGGCTACACCTTC. Translating gives CASSLSGGAGYTF.

The chain carries TRBV29-1 and TRBJ2-5, with TRBD2 matching 13 bases. V was clipped by 6 bases and J by 3 bases; unmatched bases: 16. The CDR3 is made up of 18 amino acids. Per germline, CDR1 SQVTM and CDR2 ANQGSEA. DNA of the CDR3: TGCAGCGTGTCCGGGACTAGCGGGATTGGTGGTTCTAAAGAGACCCAGTACTTC. The encoded protein is CSVSGTSGIGGSKETQYF.

The CDR3 is CASSPPPAGELFF. The CDR3 coding sequence is TGCGCCAGCAGCCCTCCTCCCGCCGGGGAGCTGTTTTTT. The chain joins TRBV5-1 to TRBJ2-2; D gene unclear. Germline V gene lookup returns CDR1 SGHRS and CDR2 YFSETQ. V was cut by 4 bases and J by 6 bases, with 10 bases left in between. CDR3 length: 13 amino acids.

The J gene is TRBJ2-7, the V gene TRBV7-2; D not certain. Trimming stripped 5 bases from V and 0 bases from J, with 8 bases between. This CDR3 comprises 13 residues. Germline CDR1 reads SGHTA; CDR2 reads FQGNSA. The CDR3 loop is CASSARGSYEQYF. CDR3 sequence (DNA): TGTGCCAGCAGCGCCCGAGGCTCCTACGAGCAGTACTTC.

This chain connects TRBV15 to TRBJ2-4; 9 positions match TRBD2. Germline V CDR1 and CDR2: LNHNV, YYDKDF (reference sequence). The length of the CDR3 is 16 residues. With V trimmed by 0 bases and J by 6 bases, 6 bases remained unmatched. The CDR3 DNA follows: TGTGCCACCAGCAGAGATCAGGCGGGGGGGAGAAACATTCAGTACTTC. It translates to CATSRDQAGGRNIQYF. Full variable domain (rest looked up from reference TRBV15 and TRBJ2-4): DAMVIQNPRYQVTQFGKPVTLSCSQTLNHNVMYWYQQKSSQAPKLLFHYYDKDFNNEADTPDNFQSRRPNTSFCFLDIRSPGLGDTAMYLCATSRDQAGGRNIQYFGAGTRLSVL.

This rearrangement joins TRBV9 to TRBJ2-3; D is unresolved. Trimming stripped 4 bases from V and 0 bases from J, with 9 bases between. CDR1 and CDR2 (germline): SGDLS, YYNGEE. CDR3 length equals 14 residues. The CDR3 region has the DNA TGTGCCAGCAGCCCCCTCGGGAGCACAGATACGCAGTATTTT. Translation gives CASSPLGSTDTQYF.

CDR3 amino acids: CSVSGTSGAGSSYNEQFF. The CDR3 DNA reads as TGCAGCGTCTCCGGGACTAGCGGGGCGGGGAGCTCCTACAATGAGCAGTTCTTC. V is TRBV29-1 and J is TRBJ2-1; TRBD2 matches at 13 bases. Germline values: CDR1 SQVTM, CDR2 ANQGSEA. Losses at the gene ends were 6 bases for V and 0 bases for J; bases not matched to a gene: 11. The CDR3 runs to 18 residues.

This clone has just a few counts. The chain employs TRBV18 and TRBJ1-2; 9 bases are shared with TRBD1. Germline loops: CDR1 KGHSH, CDR2 LQKENI. The CDR3 is 14 residues long. The trim removed 6 bases at V and 5 bases at J, leaving 7 bases unmatched. In DNA form, the CDR3 reads TGTGCCAGCTCCCCGGGACAGGGCCTTTATGGCTACACCTTC. It codes for CASSPGQGLYGYTF.

The chain has TRBV7-9 and TRBJ1-1; D remains unclear. Germline V gene data show CDR1 as SEHNR and CDR2 as FQNEAQ (reference sequence). Trimming left V 2 bases short and J 3 bases short, with 13 bases between. This CDR3 has 15 residues. CDR3 in DNA: TGTGCCAGCAGCTTACGGGTGGTGAAGGACACTGAAGCTTTCTTT. Translation gives CASSLRVVKDTEAFF.

This clone was seen a few times. The chain is built from TRBV2 and TRBJ2-7; a weak D match, TRBD2 (6 bases). The CDR3 consists of 14 residues. The germline V gene has CDR1 SNHLY and CDR2 FYNNEI. V was clipped by 7 bases and J by 0 bases, with 13 bases between them. CDR3 sequence: CASTKGLNSYEQYF. The CDR3 DNA reads TGTGCCAGCACCAAGGGACTGAACTCCTACGAGCAGTACTTC.

The chain uses TRBV2 and TRBJ1-3; TRBD1 is a possible D gene (5 bases). This CDR3 has 12 residues. Trimming shortened V by 4 bases and J by 7 bases, and 8 bases separated the two germline ends. Germline-derived CDR1 and CDR2 are SNHLY and FYNNEI. CDR3 amino acids: CASSGQSNTIYF. CDR3 DNA: TGTGCCAGCAGTGGACAGAGCAACACCATATATTTT. Looking up the rest from reference TRBV2 and TRBJ1-3 gives the full variable domain: EPEVTQTPSHQVTQMGQEVILRCVPISNHLYFYWYRQILGQKVEFLVSFYNNEISEKSEIFDDQFSVERPDGSNFTLKIRSTKLEDSAMYFCASSGQSNTIYFGEGSWLTVV.

The chain combines TRBV19 with TRBJ2-1, with TRBD2 matching over 14 bases. The length of the CDR3 is 18 residues. V dropped 3 bases and J dropped 5; count of bases not matched to a gene: 9. The germline CDR1 and CDR2 sequences are LNHDA and SQIVND (reference sequence). The CDR3 DNA reads as TGTGCCAGTAGTATCACACACGGGACTAGCGGGGGCAACAATGAGCAGTTCTTC. It translates to CASSITHGTSGGNNEQFF.

The V and J genes are TRBV6-5 and TRBJ1-6; D might be TRBD1 (5 bases). This CDR3 is built from 14 residues. Germline CDR1 MNHEY, CDR2 SVGAGI. Between the trimmed V and J ends, which lost 2 bases and 7 bases, there was a span of 9 bases. DNA of the CDR3: TGTGCCAGCAGTTACCAGGGCACAAATTCACCCCTCCACTTT. It translates to CASSYQGTNSPLHF.